This record concerns one TCR beta chain sequence. The antigen is not known. At cycle 4 day 1, cycle 7 day 1, and baseline, blood was sampled. Per germline, CDR1 MNHNS and CDR2 SASEGT. V shed 4 bases and J 2 bases; nucleotides not matched to a gene: 5. The CDR3 has 15 residues. The data derive from a study of OX40 agonist ivuxolimab in advanced cancers. Profiled with immunoSEQ multiplex PCR; TCRdb holds only in-frame clones, not every one. The table lists 85,000 to 100,000 clones, more than 85% of them singletons, with around 0.25% in the top ten. Whole-study findings and limits: Expanded clones belonging to CD8+ T cells outnumbered, on average, those of CD4+. Partial responders at 0.1-3.0 mg/kg had among the lowest clonal expansion.

The sequence was collected from an adult with an advanced solid tumor such as melanoma, head and neck, liver or kidney cancer. J is TRBJ2-3 and V is TRBV6-1, with 8 bases lining up with TRBD2. The sequencing used CD4+ or CD8+ T cells sorted from blood, collected in a trial of the OX40 agonist ivuxolimab. Here the CDR3 DNA reads TGTGCCAGCAGTGGTATAGCGGGAACCACAGATACGCAGTATTTT. Translation: CASSGIAGTTDTQYF.